This TCR beta chain was identified in a study of shared clonotypes between healthy human individuals. With regard to this clone: Its antigen is unknown.

Findings of the study overall: Tissues were not sampled, only blood, and their repertoires likely differ.

Losses at the gene ends were 2 bases for V and 2 bases for J; bases not matched to a gene: 2. CDR1 and CDR2 (germline): MNHNY, SVGAGI (reference sequence). The CDR3 is 16 residues long. Here immunoSEQ multiplex PCR was the method, and the copy in TCRdb shows in-frame clones only, minus some. Of around 560,000 clones in the sample, 85% to 95% were seen once. Positive CCR7 selection of CD45RO-negative cells yielded the naive CD8 cells, and terminally differentiated effector memory CD45RA+ cells were excluded. The sequencing sample was made of naive CD8+ T cells sorted from blood. The receptor's source is a woman in her twenties or thirties in good health. This chain links TRBV6-6 with TRBJ2-2, with 10 bases that match TRBD2. Here the CDR3 DNA reads TGTGCCAGCAGTTACCTACTAGCGGGAAACACCGGGGAGCTGTTTTTT. It codes for CASSYLLAGNTGELFF.